A single sample gave rise to the 6 T cell receptor beta chains below, sequenced in a study of response to subunit inactivated influenza vaccine. TCRdb reprocessed the RT-PCR reads with MiXCR, giving one entry per CDR3 protein. The sample includes fewer than 600,000 distinct CDR3 sequences, approximately 7.3% of them seen just once. This specimen was PBMCs from blood, taken about 23 months after vaccination. These receptors were obtained from a man aged 45-69 years who received an inactivated influenza vaccine.

This clonotype occurred many times. V gene TRBV12-3 or TRBV12-4 combines with J gene TRBJ2-1; D ambiguous. This CDR3 is built from 13 residues. V lost 2 bases and J 6 bases, leaving 8 bases between the germline ends. CDR3 sequence: CASSLLVGNEQFF. The CDR3, as DNA: TGTGCCAGCAGTTTATTGGTCGGCAATGAGCAGTTCTTC.

This clonotype appeared many times. The V gene is TRBV10-3, the J gene TRBJ2-5; weak D call: TRBD1 (5 bases). There are 16 residues in the CDR3. V lost 0 bases to trimming and J lost 6 bases, with 17 bases between them. From germline, CDR1 is ENHRY and CDR2 SYGVKD. For the CDR3, the DNA is TGTGCCATCAGTGAGTCCGGGCAGGGTTCCCATAAGACCCAGTACTTC. This gives the protein CAISESGQGSHKTQYF.

The chain links TRBV7-2 to TRBJ2-1; 13 bases line up with TRBD2. With 5 bases clipped from V and 0 bases from J, the junction kept 4 bases outside the gene matches. The length of the CDR3 is 17 residues. Germline V gene sequence: CDR1 SGHTA, CDR2 FQGNSA. CDR3 loop: CASSQTSGGGSYNEQFF. The CDR3 DNA sequence: TGTGCCAGCAGCCAAACTAGCGGGGGGGGCTCCTACAATGAGCAGTTCTTC.

This clonotype was recorded at least ten times. The J gene is TRBJ2-1, the V gene TRBV10-1; 14 bases line up with TRBD2. CDR3 length: 16 amino acids. Germline V gives CDR1 WNHNN, CDR2 SYGVQD (reference sequence). V gave up 4 bases and J gave up 9 bases; unmatched junction bases: 8. This chain's CDR3 is CASSGTTSGGAFEQFF. The CDR3 nucleotides read TGCGCCAGCAGTGGAACGACTAGCGGGGGGGCCTTTGAGCAGTTCTTC.

The sample holds many counts of this clonotype. The V gene is TRBV5-1, the J gene TRBJ1-2; TRBD1 agrees at 8 bases. Unmatched junction bases numbered 5, after V lost 6 bases and J lost 4 bases. There are 13 residues in the CDR3. Germline loops: CDR1 SGHRS, CDR2 YFSETQ. The CDR3 loop reads CASTPGGGYGYTF. In DNA form, the CDR3 reads TGCGCCAGCACCCCAGGGGGCGGCTATGGCTACACCTTC.

The V and J genes are TRBV5-1 and TRBJ2-7; 10 bases fit TRBD2. After removal of 1 base from V and 3 bases from J, the junction contained 4 bases not matched to a gene. Per germline, CDR1 SGHRS and CDR2 YFSETQ. The CDR3 length is 15 residues. The CDR3 coding sequence is TGCGCCAGCAGCTTGCGGGGGACTAGCGACTACGAGCAGTACTTC. This translates into CASSLRGTSDYEQYF.